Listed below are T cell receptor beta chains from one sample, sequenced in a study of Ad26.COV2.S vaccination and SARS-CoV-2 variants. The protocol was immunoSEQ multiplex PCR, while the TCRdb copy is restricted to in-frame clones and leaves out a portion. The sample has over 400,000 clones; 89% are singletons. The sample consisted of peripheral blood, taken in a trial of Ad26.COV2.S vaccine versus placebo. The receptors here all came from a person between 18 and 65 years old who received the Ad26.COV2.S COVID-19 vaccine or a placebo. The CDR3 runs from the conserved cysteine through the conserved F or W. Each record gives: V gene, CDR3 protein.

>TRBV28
CASSGWYGYTF
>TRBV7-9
CASLKDEQFF
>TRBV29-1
CSVAPGQREEQYF
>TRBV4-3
CASSQDLGLYGYTF
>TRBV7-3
CASSPFTSGTQTQYF
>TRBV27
CASSWGGTGNQPQHF
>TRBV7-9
CASSLGGWFAGEDDEQFF
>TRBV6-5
CASSYHMDRGPEAFF
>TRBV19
CAVKGAGGFAEAFF
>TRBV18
CASSPLERAAFF
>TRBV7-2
CASSLDGGSGNTIYF
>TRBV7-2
CASSLASYSNQPQHF
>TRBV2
CASNLGGGAPGYTF
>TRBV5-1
CASSLGIAGGNQETQYF
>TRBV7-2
CASSRLTAHSGNTIYF
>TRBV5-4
CASSTGQGIMNTEAFF
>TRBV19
CASSIGTRVTDTQYF
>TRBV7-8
CASSQGWGGNYGYTF
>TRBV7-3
CASSLRGGYSYEQYF
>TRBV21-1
CASSMKRDRGAPIGTYEQYF
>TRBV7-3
CASSSQVATEAFF
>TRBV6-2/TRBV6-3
CASSNRGRTSGTYEQYF
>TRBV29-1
CSVRDRGALEQYF
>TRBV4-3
CASSHIDREDGYTF
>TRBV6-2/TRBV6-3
CASSWDSFTGELFF
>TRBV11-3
CASSFANPDTQYF
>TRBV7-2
CASSLLRSGIRNEQFF
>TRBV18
CASSPFRTPRGNEQFF
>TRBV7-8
CASSLGRAIVWEKLFF
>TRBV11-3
CASSLDIGNTEAFF
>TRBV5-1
CASSDQGQGVYEQYF
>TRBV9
CASSQRMDGNYGYTF
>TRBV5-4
CASSSPSADTQYF
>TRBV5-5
CASSLNSLSNTIYF
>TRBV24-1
CAVNRGNSDNEQFF
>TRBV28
CATYWNGGPSYEQYF
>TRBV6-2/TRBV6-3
CASSYSEQGWSNEQFF
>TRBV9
CASSVGTLGEKLFF
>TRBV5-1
CASSPGQPNTEAFF
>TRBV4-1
CASSQERRGTKNTEAFF
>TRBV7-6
CASSLAGAYNEQFF
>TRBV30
CAWSVKQGFETQYF
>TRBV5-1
CASSLASTGGNTGELFF
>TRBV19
CASSLLQGKGNTEAFF
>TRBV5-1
CASSLAGHRNSPLHF
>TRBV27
CASSSQQGDTQYF
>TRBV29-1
CSVGGGFNQPQHF
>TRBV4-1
CASNPHLGPSSYNEQFF
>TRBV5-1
CASSLLESTKGQYF
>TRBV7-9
CASSLRDRGNTQYF
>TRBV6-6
CASSYGGLSTDTQYF
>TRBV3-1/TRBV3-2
CASSQDRTSSPYNEQFF
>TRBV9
CASSVSGTGGADTQYF
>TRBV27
CASSLYSHSYGYTF
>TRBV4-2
CASSQQNYGETGDRADTQYF
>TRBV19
CASSTPGGNTEAFF
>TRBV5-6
CASSLRNQPQHF